A single T cell receptor (beta chain) is shown here with its context. The data were produced by immunoSEQ multiplex PCR, yet TCRdb's version contains in-frame clones alone and is incomplete. The table records 95,000 to 150,000 clones, approximately 95% of them present only once. This entry comes from a study of cytomegalovirus exposure and HLA in healthy donors. Per the germline V gene, CDR1 is MGHRA and CDR2 is YSYEKL. Trimming removed 1 base at V and 15 bases at J, with 22 bases between. This CDR3 has 15 amino acids. The sample comprised PBMCs. The sequence was collected from a man aged 18 to 30 in good health and CMV-seronegative. The chain is built from TRBV4-1 and TRBJ2-1; no clear D. This CDR3 is CASSQGLAGRPSRFF. The DNA for the CDR3 is TGCGCCAGCAGCCAAGGTTTGGCAGGCCGCCCCAGCAGGTTCTTC.